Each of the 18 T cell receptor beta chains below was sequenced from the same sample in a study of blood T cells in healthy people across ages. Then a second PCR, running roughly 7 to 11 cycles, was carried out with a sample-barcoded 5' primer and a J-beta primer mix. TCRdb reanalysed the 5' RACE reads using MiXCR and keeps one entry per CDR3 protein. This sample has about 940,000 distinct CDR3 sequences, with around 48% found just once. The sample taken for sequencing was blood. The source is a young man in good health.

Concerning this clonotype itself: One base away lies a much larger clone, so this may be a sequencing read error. CDR3 DNA sequence: TGTGCCAGCAGGGGGACGGTCAGCTCCTACAATGAGCAGTACTTC. Amino acids: CASRGTVSSYNEQYF. This chain connects TRBV27 to TRBJ2-5; D may correspond to TRBD1 or TRBD2 (5 bases each). This CDR3 has 15 amino acids. CDR1 and CDR2 from the germline V gene are MNHEY and SMNVEV (reference sequence). The V gene lost 6 bases and the J gene lost 11 bases, with 25 bases spanning the gap.

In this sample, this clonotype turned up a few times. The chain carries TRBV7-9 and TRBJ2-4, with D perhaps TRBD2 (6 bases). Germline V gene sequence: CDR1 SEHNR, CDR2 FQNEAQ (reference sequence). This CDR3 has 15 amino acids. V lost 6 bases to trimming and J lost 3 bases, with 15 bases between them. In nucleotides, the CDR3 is TGTGCCAGCAGTTACCGGGACTCGGGCAAAAACATTCAGTACTTC. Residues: CASSYRDSGKNIQYF.

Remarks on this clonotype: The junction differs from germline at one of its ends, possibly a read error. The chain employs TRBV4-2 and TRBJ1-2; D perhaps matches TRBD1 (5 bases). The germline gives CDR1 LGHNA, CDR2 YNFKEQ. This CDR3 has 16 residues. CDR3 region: CASGQEGGAGSYGYTF. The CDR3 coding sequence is TGTGCCAGCGGCCAAGAGGGAGGGGCCGGGAGCTATGGCTACACCTTC.

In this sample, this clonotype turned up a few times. This chain's CDR3 is CASSQGLGTASYEQYF. The CDR3 DNA reads TGTGCCAGCAGCCAGGGGCTCGGGACAGCCTCCTACGAGCAGTACTTC. The chain joins TRBV4-2 to TRBJ2-7; 7 positions agree with TRBD1. Trimming removed 3 bases from V and 0 bases from J; junction bases left unmatched: 8. This CDR3 region has 16 residues. Germline V CDR1 and CDR2: LGHNA, YNFKEQ.

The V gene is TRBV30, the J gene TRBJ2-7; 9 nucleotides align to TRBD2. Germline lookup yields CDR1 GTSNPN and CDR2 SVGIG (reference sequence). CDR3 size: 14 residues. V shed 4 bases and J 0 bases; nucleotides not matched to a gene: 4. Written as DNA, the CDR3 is TGTGCCTGGACGCAGCGGGGGGTCTCCTACGAGCAGTACTTC. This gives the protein CAWTQRGVSYEQYF.

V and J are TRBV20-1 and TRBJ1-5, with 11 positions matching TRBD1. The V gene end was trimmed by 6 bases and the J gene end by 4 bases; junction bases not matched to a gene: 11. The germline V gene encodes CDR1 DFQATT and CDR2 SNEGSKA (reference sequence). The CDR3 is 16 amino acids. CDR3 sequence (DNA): TGCAGTGCCAAACGCGGACAGGGGGCGGGAAATCAGCCCCAGCATTTT. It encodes CSAKRGQGAGNQPQHF.

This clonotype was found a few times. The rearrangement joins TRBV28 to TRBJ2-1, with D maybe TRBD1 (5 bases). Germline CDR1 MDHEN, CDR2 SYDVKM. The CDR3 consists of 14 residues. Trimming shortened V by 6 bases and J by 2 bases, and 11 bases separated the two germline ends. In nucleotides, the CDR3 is TGTGCCAGCAGATTGACAGCTACCTACAATGAGCAGTTCTTC. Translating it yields CASRLTATYNEQFF. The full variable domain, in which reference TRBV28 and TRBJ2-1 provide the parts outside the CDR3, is DVKVTQSSRYLVKRTGEKVFLECVQDMDHENMFWYRQDPGLGLRLIYFSYDVKMKEKGDIPEGYSVSREKKERFSLILESASTNQTSMYLCASRLTATYNEQFFGPGTRLTVL.

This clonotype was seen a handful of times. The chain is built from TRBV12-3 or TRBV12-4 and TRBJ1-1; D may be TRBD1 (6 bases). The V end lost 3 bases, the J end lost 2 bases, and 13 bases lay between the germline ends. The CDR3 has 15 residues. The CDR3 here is CASSFRGAANTEAFF. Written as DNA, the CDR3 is TGTGCCAGCAGTTTCCGGGGGGCAGCAAACACTGAAGCTTTCTTT.

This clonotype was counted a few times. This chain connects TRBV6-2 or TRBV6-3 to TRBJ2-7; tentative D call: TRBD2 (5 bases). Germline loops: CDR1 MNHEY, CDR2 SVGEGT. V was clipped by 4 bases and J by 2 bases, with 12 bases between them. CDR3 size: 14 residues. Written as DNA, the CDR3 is TGTGCCAGCAGTTTTGTGTGGGGAGCCTACGAGCAGTACTTC. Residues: CASSFVWGAYEQYF.

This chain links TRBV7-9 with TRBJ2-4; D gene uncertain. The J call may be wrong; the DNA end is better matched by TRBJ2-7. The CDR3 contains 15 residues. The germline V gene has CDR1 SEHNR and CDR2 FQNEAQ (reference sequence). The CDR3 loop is CASSFTRATLYEQYF. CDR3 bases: TGTGCCAGCAGCTTTACGAGAGCAACACTCTACGAGCAGTACTTC.

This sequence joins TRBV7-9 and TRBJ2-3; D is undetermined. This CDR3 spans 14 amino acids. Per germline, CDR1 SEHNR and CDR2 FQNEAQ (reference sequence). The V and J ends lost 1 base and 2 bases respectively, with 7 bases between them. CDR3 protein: CASSLETFTDTQYF. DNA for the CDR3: TGTGCCAGCAGCTTAGAAACCTTCACAGATACGCAGTATTTT.

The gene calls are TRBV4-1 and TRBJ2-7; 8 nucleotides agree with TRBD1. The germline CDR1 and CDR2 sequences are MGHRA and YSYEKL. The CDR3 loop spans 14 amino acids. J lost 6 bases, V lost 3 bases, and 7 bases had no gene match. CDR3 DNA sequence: TGCGCCAGCAGCCATGAGCAGGGGGCGAGCGAGCAGTACTTC. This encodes CASSHEQGASEQYF.

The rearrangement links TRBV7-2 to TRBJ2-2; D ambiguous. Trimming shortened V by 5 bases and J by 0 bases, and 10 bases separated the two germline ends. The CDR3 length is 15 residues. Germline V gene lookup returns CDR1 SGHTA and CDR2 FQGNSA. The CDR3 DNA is TGTGCCAGCAGCCCGAAATACGCGAACACCGGGGAGCTGTTTTTT. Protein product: CASSPKYANTGELFF.

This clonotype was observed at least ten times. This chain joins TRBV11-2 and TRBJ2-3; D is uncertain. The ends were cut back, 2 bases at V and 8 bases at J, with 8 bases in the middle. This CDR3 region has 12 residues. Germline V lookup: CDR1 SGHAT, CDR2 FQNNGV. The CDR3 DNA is TGTGCCAGCAGCTTAACACCGACTACGCAGTATTTT. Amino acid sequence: CASSLTPTTQYF.

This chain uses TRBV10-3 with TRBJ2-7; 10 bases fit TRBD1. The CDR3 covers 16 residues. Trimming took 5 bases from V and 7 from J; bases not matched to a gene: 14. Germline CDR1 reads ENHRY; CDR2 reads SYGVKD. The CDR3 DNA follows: TGTGCCATCAGTAACCGGGGACAGGGGTTGGGCTATGAGCAGTACTTC. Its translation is CAISNRGQGLGYEQYF.

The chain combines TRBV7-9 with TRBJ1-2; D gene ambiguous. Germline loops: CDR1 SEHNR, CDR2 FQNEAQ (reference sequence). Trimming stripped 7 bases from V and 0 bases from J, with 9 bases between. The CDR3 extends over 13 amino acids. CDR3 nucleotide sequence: TGTGCCAGCAACCCTGGGGCTAACTATGGCTACACCTTC. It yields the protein CASNPGANYGYTF.

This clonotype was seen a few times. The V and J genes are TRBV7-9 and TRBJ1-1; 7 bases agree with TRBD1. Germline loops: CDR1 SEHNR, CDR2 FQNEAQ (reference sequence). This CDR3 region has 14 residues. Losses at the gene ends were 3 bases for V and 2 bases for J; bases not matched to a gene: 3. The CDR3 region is CASSFGTANTEAFF. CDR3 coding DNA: TGTGCCAGCAGCTTCGGGACAGCAAACACTGAAGCTTTCTTT.

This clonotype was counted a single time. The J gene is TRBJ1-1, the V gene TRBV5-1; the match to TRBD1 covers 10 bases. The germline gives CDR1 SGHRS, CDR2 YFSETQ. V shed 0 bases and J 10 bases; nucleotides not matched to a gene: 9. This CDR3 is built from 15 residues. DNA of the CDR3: TGCGCCAGCAGCTTGGAAAGACAGGGGGCGTTTATAGCTTTCTTT. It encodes CASSLERQGAFIAFF.